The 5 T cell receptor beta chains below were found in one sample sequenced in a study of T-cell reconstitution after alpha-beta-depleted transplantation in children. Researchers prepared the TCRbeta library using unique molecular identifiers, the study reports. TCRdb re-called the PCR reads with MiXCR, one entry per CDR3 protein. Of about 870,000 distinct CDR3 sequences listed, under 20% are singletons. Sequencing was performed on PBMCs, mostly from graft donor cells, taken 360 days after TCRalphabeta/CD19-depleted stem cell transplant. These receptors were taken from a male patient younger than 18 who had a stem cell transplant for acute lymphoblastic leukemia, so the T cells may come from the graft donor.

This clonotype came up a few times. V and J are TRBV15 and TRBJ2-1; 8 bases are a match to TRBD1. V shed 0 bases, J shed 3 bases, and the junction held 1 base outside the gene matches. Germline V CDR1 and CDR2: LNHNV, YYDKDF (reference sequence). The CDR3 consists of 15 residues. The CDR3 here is CATSREGQVYNEQFF. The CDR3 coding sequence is TGTGCCACCAGCAGAGAGGGACAGGTCTACAATGAGCAGTTCTTC.

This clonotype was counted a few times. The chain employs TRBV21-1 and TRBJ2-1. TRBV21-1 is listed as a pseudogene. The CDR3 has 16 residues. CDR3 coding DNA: TGTGCCAGCAGCAAAATCTGTCGGAACTCCTACAATGAGCAGTTCTTC. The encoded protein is CASSKICRNSYNEQFF.

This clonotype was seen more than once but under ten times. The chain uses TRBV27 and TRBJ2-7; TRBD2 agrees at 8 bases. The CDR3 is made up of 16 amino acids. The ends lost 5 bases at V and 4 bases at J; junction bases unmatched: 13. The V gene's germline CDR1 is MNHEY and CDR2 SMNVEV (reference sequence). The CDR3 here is CASSPLMAGGWYEQYF. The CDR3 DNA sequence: TGTGCCAGCAGTCCCCTTATGGCGGGAGGTTGGTACGAGCAGTACTTC.

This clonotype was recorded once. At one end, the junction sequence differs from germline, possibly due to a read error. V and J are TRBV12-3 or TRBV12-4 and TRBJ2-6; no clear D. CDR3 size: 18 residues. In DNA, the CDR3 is TGTACCAGCAGTTTAAGGCAGCTCCGAGACTCTGGGGCCAACGTCCTGACTTTC. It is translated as CTSSLRQLRDSGANVLTF.

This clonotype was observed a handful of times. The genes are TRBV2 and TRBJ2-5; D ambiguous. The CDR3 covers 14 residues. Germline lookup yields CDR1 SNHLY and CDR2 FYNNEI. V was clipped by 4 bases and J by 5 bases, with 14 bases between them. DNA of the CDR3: TGTGCCAGCAGTGGACGGACCCTGAGGGAGACCCAGTACTTC. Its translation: CASSGRTLRETQYF. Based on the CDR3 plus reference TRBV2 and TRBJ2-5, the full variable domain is EPEVTQTPSHQVTQMGQEVILRCVPISNHLYFYWYRQILGQKVEFLVSFYNNEISEKSEIFDDQFSVERPDGSNFTLKIRSTKLEDSAMYFCASSGRTLRETQYFGPGTRLLVL.